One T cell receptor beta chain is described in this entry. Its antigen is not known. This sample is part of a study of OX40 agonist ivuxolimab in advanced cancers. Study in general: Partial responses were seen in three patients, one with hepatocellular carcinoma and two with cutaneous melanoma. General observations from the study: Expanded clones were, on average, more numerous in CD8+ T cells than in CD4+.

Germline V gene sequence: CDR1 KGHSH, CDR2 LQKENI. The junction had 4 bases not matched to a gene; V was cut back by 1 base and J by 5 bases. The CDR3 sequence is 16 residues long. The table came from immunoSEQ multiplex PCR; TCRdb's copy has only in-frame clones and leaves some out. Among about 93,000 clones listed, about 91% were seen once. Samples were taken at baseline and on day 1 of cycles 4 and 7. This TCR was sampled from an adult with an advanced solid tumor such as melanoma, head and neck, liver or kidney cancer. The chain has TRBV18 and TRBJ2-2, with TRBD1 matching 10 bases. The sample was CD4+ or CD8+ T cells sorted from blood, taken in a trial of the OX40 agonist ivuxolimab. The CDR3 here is CASSPRQGAPTGELFF. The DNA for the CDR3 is TGTGCCAGCTCACCACGACAGGGGGCTCCAACCGGGGAGCTGTTTTTT.